Following are 18 T cell receptor beta chains from one sample sequenced in a study of T cells in Graves' hyperthyroidism and ophthalmopathy. The TCR beta CDR3 regions underwent amplification using RNA transcripts as the source. The HTBI primer set was used in a first-round RT-PCR of the TCR CDR3. TCRdb independently ran MiXCR on the multiplex PCR reads; one entry per CDR3 protein. This table has approximately 370,000 distinct CDR3 sequences, approximately 18% appearing once. Material for sequencing was blood. These receptors came from a woman in her 30s with Graves' hyperthyroidism that later progressed to Graves' ophthalmopathy.

Remarks on this clonotype: One end of the junction is discordant with germline, which a read error may explain. The gene calls are TRBV6-1 and TRBJ2-7; TRBD1 matches at 8 bases. Germline lookup yields CDR1 MNHNS and CDR2 SASEGT. This CDR3 has 14 amino acids. The CDR3, as DNA: TGTGCCAGCTCGAGACAGGGGACCTCCCACGAGCAGTACTTC. Protein: CASSRQGTSHEQYF.

The chain recombines TRBV29-1 with TRBJ2-5, with D possibly matching TRBD2 (7 bases). Between the trimmed V and J ends, which lost 3 bases and 4 bases, there was a span of 18 bases. The CDR3 extends over 15 amino acids. CDR1 is SQVTM, CDR2 ANQGSEA, per germline. CDR3 DNA: TGCAGCGTTGAGCTGAACGGGGGGCAGGGAGAGACCCAGTACTTC. It yields the protein CSVELNGGQGETQYF. The whole variable domain, remainder taken from reference TRBV29-1 and TRBJ2-5, is SAVISQKPSRDICQRGTSLTIQCQVDSQVTMMFWYRQQPGQSLTLIATANQGSEATYESGFVIDKFPISRPNLTFSTLTVSNMSPEDSSIYLCSVELNGGQGETQYFGPGTRLLVL.

The sample holds many counts of this clonotype. The chain combines TRBV10-3 with TRBJ2-2; TRBD1 matches 12 bases. Germline CDR1 reads ENHRY; CDR2 reads SYGVKD. The CDR3 is made up of 19 amino acids. With 7 bases clipped from V and 6 bases from J, the junction kept 18 bases outside the gene matches. The CDR3 is CAITLTLGQGAPGSGELFF. CDR3 nucleotide sequence: TGTGCCATCACCTTAACCCTGGGACAGGGGGCGCCGGGGTCCGGGGAGCTGTTTTTT.

V gene TRBV20-1 combines with J gene TRBJ2-5, with D possibly matching TRBD2 (6 bases). V was clipped by 1 base and J by 4 bases, with 7 bases between them. The CDR3 extends over 12 amino acids. Germline CDR1 reads DFQATT; CDR2 reads SNEGSKA (reference sequence). This CDR3 reads CSARGGVETQYF. CDR3 nucleotides: TGCAGTGCTAGAGGGGGGGTAGAGACCCAGTACTTC.

This clonotype was seen repeatedly, ten times or more. The chain is built from TRBV24-1 and TRBJ2-2, with D possibly TRBD2 on 6 matching bases. Germline lookup yields CDR1 KGHDR and CDR2 SFDVKD. This CDR3 has 14 residues. Trimming shortened V by 3 bases and J by 4 bases, and 8 bases separated the two germline ends. The CDR3 DNA reads TGTGCCACCAGTGATACTAGCTTCACCGGGGAGCTGTTTTTT. Translation gives CATSDTSFTGELFF.

The chain employs TRBV6-2 or TRBV6-3 and TRBJ2-2, with 8 bases aligning to TRBD2. Per the germline V gene, CDR1 is MNHEY and CDR2 is SVGEGT. Trimming cost V 2 bases and J 8 bases; bases outside gene matches: 13. The CDR3 loop spans 17 amino acids. The CDR3 spells CASSYRGHLAGGGELFF. The CDR3 DNA sequence: TGTGCCAGCAGTTACCGAGGACACCTAGCGGGCGGTGGGGAGCTGTTTTTT.

Ten or more counts support this clonotype. V usage is TRBV30 and J usage is TRBJ1-5, with D uncertain. With 1 base removed from V and 7 bases from J, the gap between germline ends came to 11 bases. The CDR3 covers 13 residues. Germline V CDR1 and CDR2: GTSNPN, SVGIG (reference sequence). The CDR3 sequence: CAWSGLGRQPQHF. CDR3 bases: TGTGCCTGGAGTGGGCTGGGGAGGCAGCCCCAGCATTTT.

This clonotype was picked up a small number of times. This chain uses TRBV18 with TRBJ1-2; D is possibly TRBD1 (6 bases). The CDR3 spans 13 residues. The V gene lost 1 base and the J gene lost 4 bases, with 7 bases spanning the gap. Germline V CDR1 and CDR2: KGHSH, LQKENI. In DNA form, the CDR3 reads TGTGCCAGCTCACCACAACAGGGCTATGGCTACACCTTC. It yields the protein CASSPQQGYGYTF. Full variable domain (outside the CDR3, taken from reference TRBV18 and TRBJ1-2): NAGVMQNPRHLVRRRGQEARLRCSPMKGHSHVYWYRQLPEEGLKFMVYLQKENIIDESGMPKERFSAEFPKEGPSILRIQQVVRGDSAAYFCASSPQQGYGYTFGSGTRLTVV.

The chain employs TRBV7-9 and TRBJ2-1, with D tentatively TRBD1 (6 bases). This CDR3 is built from 16 residues. The germline V and J ends were trimmed by 1 base and 3 bases, with 13 bases remaining between them. Germline values: CDR1 SEHNR, CDR2 FQNEAQ (reference sequence). This CDR3 reads CASSLVDAGDYNEQFF. In nucleotides, the CDR3 is TGTGCCAGCAGCTTAGTTGATGCAGGGGACTACAATGAGCAGTTCTTC.

This CDR3 is CASSLASQGYGDTQYF. The CDR3, as DNA: TGTGCCAGCAGCTTAGCTAGTCAGGGTTATGGGGATACGCAGTATTTT. The chain employs TRBV7-2 and TRBJ2-3; a weak D match, TRBD1 (5 bases). Trimming removed 0 bases from V and 6 bases from J, with 16 bases in between. CDR1 is SGHTA, CDR2 FQGNSA, per germline. This CDR3 has 16 amino acids.

This clonotype was seen at least ten times. The chain links TRBV3-1 to TRBJ1-1; TRBD1 agrees at 7 bases. Germline loops: CDR1 LGHDT, CDR2 YNNKEL (reference sequence). The V segment lost 4 bases and the J segment 3 bases; nucleotides outside the gene matches: 11. The CDR3 contains 16 residues. For the CDR3, the DNA is TGTGCCAGCAGCCCTAAATCACAGGGGCAGGACACTGAAGCTTTCTTT. Protein product: CASSPKSQGQDTEAFF.

This clonotype was seen a handful of times. J is TRBJ2-6 and V is TRBV10-3; TRBD2 might be the D (5 bases). The CDR3 runs to 15 residues. CDR1 and CDR2 (germline): ENHRY, SYGVKD. Trimming cost V 4 bases and J 0 bases, with 7 bases left between them. CDR3 loop: CAISGGSSGANVLTF. The DNA of the CDR3 is TGTGCCATCAGTGGTGGGAGCTCTGGGGCCAACGTCCTGACTTTC.

Concerning this clonotype itself: A much bigger clone sits one base away, suggesting this may be a read error. The chain joins TRBV29-1 to TRBJ2-7; D is uncertain. Germline CDR1 SQVTM, CDR2 ANQGSEA. Trimming left V 5 bases short and J 4 bases short, with 12 bases between. The CDR3 sequence is 12 residues long. This chain's CDR3 is CSVIIGLYEQYF. CDR3 nucleotide sequence: TGCAGCGTTATCATAGGGTTATACGAGCAGTACTTC.

This clonotype occurred many times. The chain couples TRBV4-1 to TRBJ2-5, with 7 positions matching TRBD2. In germline, CDR1 is MGHRA, CDR2 YSYEKL. With V trimmed by 4 bases and J by 5 bases, 10 bases remained unmatched. The CDR3 length is 15 residues. This CDR3 is CASSREGPLEETQYF. DNA for the CDR3: TGCGCCAGCAGCCGGGAGGGTCCGCTGGAGGAGACCCAGTACTTC.

This clonotype was counted only a few times. This chain joins TRBV4-1 and TRBJ1-5; D unresolved. CDR3 length: 14 amino acids. Germline-derived CDR1 and CDR2 are MGHRA and YSYEKL. V was pared by 2 bases and J by 2 bases, with 7 bases between. The CDR3 region has the DNA TGCGCCAGCAGCCAACCGGGAGGCAATCAGCCCCAGCATTTT. This gives the protein CASSQPGGNQPQHF.

The CDR3 here is CSASVWDRVFSGANVLTF. In nucleotides, the CDR3 is TGCAGTGCTAGTGTGTGGGACAGAGTATTCTCTGGGGCCAACGTCCTGACTTTC. The chain uses TRBV20-1 and TRBJ2-6; 7 bases match TRBD1. The CDR3 loop spans 18 amino acids. Germline V lookup: CDR1 DFQATT, CDR2 SNEGSKA (reference sequence). Trimming removed 3 bases from V and 0 bases from J; junction bases left unmatched: 11.

This clonotype turned up a few times. V and J are TRBV6-5 and TRBJ2-6; D not certain. The ends were cut back, 2 bases at V and 0 bases at J, with 5 bases in the middle. The CDR3 is 15 residues long. The V gene's germline CDR1 is MNHEY and CDR2 SVGAGI. DNA for the CDR3: TGTGCCAGCAGTTACGGTCTCTCTGGGGCCAACGTCCTGACTTTC. The encoded protein is CASSYGLSGANVLTF.

At least ten counts were recorded for this clonotype. This chain joins TRBV28 and TRBJ2-3; TRBD2 might be the D (6 bases). Trimming removed 5 bases at V and 3 bases at J, with 24 bases between. This CDR3 region has 18 residues. Germline CDR1 is MDHEN and CDR2 is SYDVKM. The CDR3 DNA reads TGTGCCAGCAGTACCCGTACCGACGGGAGCTTTAAAACAGATACGCAGTATTTT. Its protein is CASSTRTDGSFKTDTQYF.